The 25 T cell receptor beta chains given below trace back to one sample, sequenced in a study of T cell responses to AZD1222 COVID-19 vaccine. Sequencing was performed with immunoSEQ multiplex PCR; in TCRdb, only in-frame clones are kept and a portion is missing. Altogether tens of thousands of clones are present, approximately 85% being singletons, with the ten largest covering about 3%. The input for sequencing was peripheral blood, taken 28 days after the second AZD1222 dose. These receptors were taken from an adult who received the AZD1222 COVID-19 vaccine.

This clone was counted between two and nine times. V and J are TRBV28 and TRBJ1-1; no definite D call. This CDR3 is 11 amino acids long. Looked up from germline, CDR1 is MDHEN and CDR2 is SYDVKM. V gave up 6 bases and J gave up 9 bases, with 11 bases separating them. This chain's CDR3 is CASRYQVQAFF. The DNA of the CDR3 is TGTGCCAGCAGATATCAGGTACAAGCTTTCTTT.

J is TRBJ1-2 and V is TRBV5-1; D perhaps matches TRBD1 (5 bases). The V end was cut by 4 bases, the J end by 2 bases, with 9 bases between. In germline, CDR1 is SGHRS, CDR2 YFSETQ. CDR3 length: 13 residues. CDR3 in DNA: TGCGCCAGCAGCCTGGACATCAACTATGGCTACACCTTC. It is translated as CASSLDINYGYTF.

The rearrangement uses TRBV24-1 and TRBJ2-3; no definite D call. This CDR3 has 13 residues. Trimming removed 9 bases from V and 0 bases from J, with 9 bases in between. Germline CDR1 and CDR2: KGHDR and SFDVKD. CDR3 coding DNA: TGTGCCACCCGAAGTGAGAGCACAGATACGCAGTATTTT. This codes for CATRSESTDTQYF.

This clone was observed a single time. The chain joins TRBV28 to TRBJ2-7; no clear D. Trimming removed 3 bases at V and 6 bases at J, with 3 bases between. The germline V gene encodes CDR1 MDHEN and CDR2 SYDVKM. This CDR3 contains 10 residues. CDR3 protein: CASSLAEQYF. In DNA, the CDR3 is TGTGCCAGCAGTTTGGCCGAGCAGTACTTC. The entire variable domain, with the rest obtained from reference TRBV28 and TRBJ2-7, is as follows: DVKVTQSSRYLVKRTGEKVFLECVQDMDHENMFWYRQDPGLGLRLIYFSYDVKMKEKGDIPEGYSVSREKKERFSLILESASTNQTSMYLCASSLAEQYFGPGTRLTVT.

In nucleotides, the CDR3 is TGTGCCACCAGCAGAGATGTATACACCATATATTTT. This translates into CATSRDVYTIYF. This chain connects TRBV15 to TRBJ1-3; D unclear. The germline CDR1 and CDR2 sequences are LNHNV and YYDKDF (reference sequence). The CDR3 totals 12 residues. V was pared by 0 bases and J by 8 bases, with 5 bases between.

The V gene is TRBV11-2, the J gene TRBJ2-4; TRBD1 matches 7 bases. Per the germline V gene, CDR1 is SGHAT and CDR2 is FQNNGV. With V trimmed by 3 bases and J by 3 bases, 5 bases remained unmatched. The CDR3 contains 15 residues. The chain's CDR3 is CASSFDRVGKNIQYF. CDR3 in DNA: TGTGCCAGCAGCTTTGACAGGGTCGGCAAAAACATTCAGTACTTC.

CDR3 nucleotide sequence: TGTGCCAGCTCACCTCTTCAGACAGGGCGAGGGAACACCGGGGAGCTGTTTTTT. Translation gives CASSPLQTGRGNTGELFF. This chain joins TRBV18 and TRBJ2-2; 7 bases align to TRBD1. This CDR3 has 18 residues. Germline CDR1 is KGHSH and CDR2 is LQKENI. With 3 bases clipped from V and 1 base from J, the junction kept 11 bases outside the gene matches.

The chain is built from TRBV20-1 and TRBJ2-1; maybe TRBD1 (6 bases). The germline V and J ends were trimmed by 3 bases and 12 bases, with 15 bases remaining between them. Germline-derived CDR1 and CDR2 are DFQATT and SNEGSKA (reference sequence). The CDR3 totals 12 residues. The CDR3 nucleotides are TGCAGTGCTAGTCTTAAACAGGGTGGGCAGTTCTTC. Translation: CSASLKQGGQFF.

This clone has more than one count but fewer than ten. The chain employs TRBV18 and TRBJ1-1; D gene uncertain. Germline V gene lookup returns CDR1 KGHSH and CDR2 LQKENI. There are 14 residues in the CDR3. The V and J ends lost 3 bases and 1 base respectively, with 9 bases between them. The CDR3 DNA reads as TGTGCCAGCTCACCGGGAGGAACGAACACTGAAGCTTTCTTT. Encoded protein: CASSPGGTNTEAFF.

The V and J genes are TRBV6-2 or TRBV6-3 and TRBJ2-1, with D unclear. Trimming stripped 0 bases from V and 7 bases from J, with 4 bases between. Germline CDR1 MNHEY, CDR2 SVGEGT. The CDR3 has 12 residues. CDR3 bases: TGTGCCAGCAGTTACTCAGGAAATGAGCAGTTCTTC. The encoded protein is CASSYSGNEQFF.

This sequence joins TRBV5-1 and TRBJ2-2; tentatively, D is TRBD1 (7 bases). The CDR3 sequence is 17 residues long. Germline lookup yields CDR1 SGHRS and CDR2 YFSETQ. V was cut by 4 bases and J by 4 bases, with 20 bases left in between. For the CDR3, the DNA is TGCGCCAGCAGCGCGGGAAGACAGGGAGTTTTCACCGGGGAGCTGTTTTTT. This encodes CASSAGRQGVFTGELFF.

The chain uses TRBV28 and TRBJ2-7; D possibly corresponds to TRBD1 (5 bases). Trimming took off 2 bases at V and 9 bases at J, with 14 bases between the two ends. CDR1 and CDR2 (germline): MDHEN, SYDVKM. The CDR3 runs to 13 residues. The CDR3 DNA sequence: TGTGCCAGCAGTTTAGGCAGGGTGAAGGTGCAGTACTTC. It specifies CASSLGRVKVQYF.

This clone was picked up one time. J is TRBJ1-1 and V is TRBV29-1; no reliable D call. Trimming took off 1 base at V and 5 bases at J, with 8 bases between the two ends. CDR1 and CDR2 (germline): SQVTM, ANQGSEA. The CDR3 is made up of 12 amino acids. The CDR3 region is CSVEGRWTEAFF. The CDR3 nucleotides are TGCAGCGTTGAAGGGCGCTGGACTGAAGCTTTCTTT.

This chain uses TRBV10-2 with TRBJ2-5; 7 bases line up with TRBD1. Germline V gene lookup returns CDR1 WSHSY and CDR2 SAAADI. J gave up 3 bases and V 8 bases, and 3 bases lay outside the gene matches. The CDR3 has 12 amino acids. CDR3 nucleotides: TGCGCCAGCGGGACAGCAAAAGAGACCCAGTACTTC. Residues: CASGTAKETQYF.

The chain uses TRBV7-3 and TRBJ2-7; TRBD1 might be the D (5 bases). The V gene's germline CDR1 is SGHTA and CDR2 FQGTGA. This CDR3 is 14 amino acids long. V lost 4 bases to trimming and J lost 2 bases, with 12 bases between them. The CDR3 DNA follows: TGTGCCAGCAGCTACTACCAGGGCCCCTACGAGCAGTACTTC. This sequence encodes CASSYYQGPYEQYF.

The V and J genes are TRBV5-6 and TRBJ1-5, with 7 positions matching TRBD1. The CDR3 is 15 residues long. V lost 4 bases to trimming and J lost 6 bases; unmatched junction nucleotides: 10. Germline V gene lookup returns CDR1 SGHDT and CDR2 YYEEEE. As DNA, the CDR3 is TGTGCCAGCAGCGTGGGGACAGACCGCGGTCAGCCCCAGCATTTT. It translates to CASSVGTDRGQPQHF.

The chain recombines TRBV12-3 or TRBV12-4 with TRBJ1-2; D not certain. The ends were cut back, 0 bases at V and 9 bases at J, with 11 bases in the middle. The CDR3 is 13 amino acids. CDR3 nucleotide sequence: TGTGCCAGCAGTTTAGCAGGTTCTAATAGCTACACCTTC. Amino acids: CASSLAGSNSYTF.

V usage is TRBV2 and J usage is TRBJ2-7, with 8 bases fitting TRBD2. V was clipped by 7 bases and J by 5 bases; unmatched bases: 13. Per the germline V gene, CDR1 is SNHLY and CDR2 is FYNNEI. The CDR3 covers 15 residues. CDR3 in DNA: TGTGCCAGCAAGGCTCTTGCGGGGGGCGACAACGAGCAGTACTTC. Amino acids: CASKALAGGDNEQYF.

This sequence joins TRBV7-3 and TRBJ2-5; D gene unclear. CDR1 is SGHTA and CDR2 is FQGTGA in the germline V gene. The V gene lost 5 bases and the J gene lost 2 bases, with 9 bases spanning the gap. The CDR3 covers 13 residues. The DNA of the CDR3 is TGTGCCAGCAGCCCCAACGGGCAAGAGACCCAGTACTTC. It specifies CASSPNGQETQYF.

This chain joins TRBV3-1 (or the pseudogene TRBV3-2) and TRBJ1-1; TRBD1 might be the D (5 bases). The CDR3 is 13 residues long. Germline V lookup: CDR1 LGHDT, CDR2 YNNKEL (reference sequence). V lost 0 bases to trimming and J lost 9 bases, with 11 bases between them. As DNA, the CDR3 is TGTGCCAGCAGCCAAGACCGGGGCAGGAAAGCTTTCTTT. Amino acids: CASSQDRGRKAFF.

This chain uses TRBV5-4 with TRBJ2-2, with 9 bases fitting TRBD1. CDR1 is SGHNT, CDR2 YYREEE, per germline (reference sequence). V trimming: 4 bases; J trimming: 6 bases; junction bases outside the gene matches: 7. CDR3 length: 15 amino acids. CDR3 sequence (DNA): TGTGCCAGCAGCAACCCGGGACAGGGTTCCGGGGAGCTGTTTTTT. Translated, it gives CASSNPGQGSGELFF.

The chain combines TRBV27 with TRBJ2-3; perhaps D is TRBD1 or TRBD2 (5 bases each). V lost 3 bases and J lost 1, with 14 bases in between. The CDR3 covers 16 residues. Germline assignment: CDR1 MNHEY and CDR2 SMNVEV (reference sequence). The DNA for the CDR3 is TGTGCCAGCAGTTTCGGGGACGTGGTCGGCACAGATACGCAGTATTTT. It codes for CASSFGDVVGTDTQYF.

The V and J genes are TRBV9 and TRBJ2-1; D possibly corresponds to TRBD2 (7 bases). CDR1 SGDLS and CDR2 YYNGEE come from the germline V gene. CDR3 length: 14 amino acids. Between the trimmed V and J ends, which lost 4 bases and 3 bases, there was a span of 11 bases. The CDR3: CASSSGGSYNEQFF. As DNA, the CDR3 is TGTGCCAGCAGCTCGGGGGGCAGCTACAATGAGCAGTTCTTC.

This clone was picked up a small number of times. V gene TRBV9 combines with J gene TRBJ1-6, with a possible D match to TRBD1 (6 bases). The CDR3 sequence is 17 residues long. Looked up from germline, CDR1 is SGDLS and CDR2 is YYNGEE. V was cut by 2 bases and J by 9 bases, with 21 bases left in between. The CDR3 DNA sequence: TGTGCCAGCAGCGTCTCAGGGGAGGGAGGATACGGTTCACCCCTCCACTTT. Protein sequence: CASSVSGEGGYGSPLHF. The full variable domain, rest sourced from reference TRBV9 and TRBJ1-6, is DSGVTQTPKHLITATGQRVTLRCSPRSGDLSVYWYQQSLDQGLQFLIQYYNGEERAKGNILERFSAQQFPDLHSELNLSSLELGDSALYFCASSVSGEGGYGSPLHFGNGTRLTVT.

The CDR3 reads CASSPWDSQETQYF. As DNA, the CDR3 is TGTGCCAGCAGCCCCTGGGACAGTCAAGAGACCCAGTACTTC. The rearrangement links TRBV13 to TRBJ2-5; 7 nucleotides align to TRBD1. Germline V CDR1 and CDR2: PRHDT, FYEKMQ (reference sequence). Trimming removed 5 bases from V and 2 bases from J; junction bases left unmatched: 5. CDR3 length: 14 amino acids.